This passage covers 27 T cell receptor beta chains from one sample sequenced in a study of cytomegalovirus exposure and HLA in healthy donors. It was with 60 Vbeta and 13 Jbeta primers that the PCR ran. The table came from immunoSEQ multiplex PCR; TCRdb's copy has only in-frame clones and leaves some out. The sample has about 180,000 clones, roughly 80% seen once. The material sequenced was PBMCs. The receptors come from a man between 60 and 70 years old in good health and CMV-seronegative.

V and J are TRBV5-1 and TRBJ2-7; D possibly corresponds to TRBD1 (7 bases). Trimming removed 4 bases from V and 0 bases from J, with 14 bases in between. Germline-derived CDR1 and CDR2 are SGHRS and YFSETQ. The CDR3 runs 15 residues. Here the CDR3 reads CASSPEGTVSYEQYF. The CDR3 DNA reads TGCGCCAGCAGCCCGGAGGGGACAGTCTCCTACGAGCAGTACTTC.

The CDR3, as DNA: TGTGCCAGCACCTCACCTGAGGCAGGGGATACGCAGTATTTT. Amino acid sequence: CASTSPEAGDTQYF. This chain uses TRBV6-1 with TRBJ2-3; maybe TRBD1 (5 bases). The V gene's germline CDR1 is MNHNS and CDR2 SASEGT. V was shortened by 7 bases and J by 6 bases, with 17 bases between the two germline ends. This CDR3 region has 14 residues.

As to this clone: Relative to the germline gene, one junction end is altered; a read error may explain this. V is TRBV5-4 and J is TRBJ1-2, with TRBD1 matching over 9 bases. The germline V gene encodes CDR1 SGHNT and CDR2 YYREEE (reference sequence). The CDR3 runs 13 residues. In DNA, the CDR3 is TGTGCCAGCAGCTACACAGGGGGCTATGGCTACCCCTTC. It yields the protein CASSYTGGYGYPF.

This clone was recorded only once. The V gene is TRBV7-2, the J gene TRBJ2-3; 14 bases are a match to TRBD2. Germline-derived CDR1 and CDR2 are SGHTA and FQGNSA. The V segment lost 4 bases and the J segment 6 bases; nucleotides outside the gene matches: 6. The CDR3 loop spans 16 amino acids. Written as DNA, the CDR3 is TGTGCCAGCAGCTCCCGGACTAGCGGGAGGAGGGATACGCAGTATTTT. Its protein product is CASSSRTSGRRDTQYF.

Written as DNA, the CDR3 is TGTGCCAGCAGCCTACACAGGGCGACGGAAGAGGGCTACACCTTC. Its translation: CASSLHRATEEGYTF. The chain carries TRBV7-9 and TRBJ1-2; maybe TRBD1 (6 bases). Per germline, CDR1 SEHNR and CDR2 FQNEAQ (reference sequence). V was cut by 5 bases and J by 8 bases, with 21 bases left in between. The CDR3 is 15 residues long.

The gene calls are TRBV19 and TRBJ2-7; 7 bases line up with TRBD1. This CDR3 spans 14 amino acids. The germline gives CDR1 LNHDA, CDR2 SQIVND (reference sequence). The ends lost 0 bases at V and 4 bases at J; junction bases unmatched: 3. The CDR3 sequence: CASSIDGQVYEQYF. CDR3 nucleotides: TGTGCCAGTAGTATAGACGGACAGGTTTACGAGCAGTACTTC.

The chain couples TRBV2 to TRBJ2-3; 11 positions agree with TRBD2. The V gene end was trimmed by 0 bases and the J gene end by 3 bases; junction bases not matched to a gene: 8. From germline, CDR1 is SNHLY and CDR2 FYNNEI. The CDR3 has 18 residues. The CDR3 region has the DNA TGTGCCAGCAGTGAAGCCTCGGCCGGGACTAGCGGAACAGATACGCAGTATTTT. Translation gives CASSEASAGTSGTDTQYF. The variable domain in full, completed from reference TRBV2 and TRBJ2-3, reads EPEVTQTPSHQVTQMGQEVILRCVPISNHLYFYWYRQILGQKVEFLVSFYNNEISEKSEIFDDQFSVERPDGSNFTLKIRSTKLEDSAMYFCASSEASAGTSGTDTQYFGPGTRLTVL.

This clone occurred a few times. The genes are TRBV6-5 and TRBJ2-6; 7 nucleotides agree with TRBD1. V was clipped by 6 bases and J by 4 bases; unmatched bases: 6. Germline CDR1 is MNHEY and CDR2 is SVGAGI. The CDR3 loop spans 15 amino acids. This CDR3 is CASSVTGFGANVLTF. CDR3 nucleotide sequence: TGTGCCAGCAGCGTGACAGGGTTCGGGGCCAACGTCCTGACTTTC.

The genes are TRBV19 and TRBJ1-1; no clear D gene. V was cut by 9 bases and J by 3 bases, with 14 bases left in between. The CDR3 has 13 amino acids. The germline CDR1 and CDR2 sequences are LNHDA and SQIVND (reference sequence). CDR3 in amino acids: CASSGHWDTEAFF. CDR3 nucleotide sequence: TGTGCCAGCAGCGGGCACTGGGACACTGAAGCTTTCTTT.

The chain is built from TRBV30 and TRBJ2-1; 13 nucleotides match TRBD2. CDR1 is GTSNPN, CDR2 SVGIG, per germline (reference sequence). The length of the CDR3 is 16 residues. Trimming removed 2 bases from V and 7 bases from J; junction bases left unmatched: 8. Here the CDR3 DNA reads TGTGCCTGGAGTTTCGGGACTAGCGGGACTAAAAATGAGCAGTTCTTC. It yields the protein CAWSFGTSGTKNEQFF.

J is TRBJ2-5 and V is TRBV5-4; possible D gene TRBD2, 5 bases. V lost 3 bases to trimming and J lost 5 bases, with 14 bases between them. The CDR3 spans 14 residues. Germline CDR1 is SGHNT and CDR2 is YYREEE (reference sequence). CDR3 amino acids: CASSSDHRRETQYF. The DNA for the CDR3 is TGTGCCAGCAGCTCCGACCATAGGAGGGAGACCCAGTACTTC.

A remark on this clone: This same CDR3 is encoded by further DNA sequences in the sample. This rearrangement joins TRBV5-6 to TRBJ1-2, with D unclear. The CDR3 is 13 residues long. Germline lookup yields CDR1 SGHDT and CDR2 YYEEEE. Trimming took 1 base from V and 4 from J, leaving 8 bases between them. The CDR3 loop is CASSLNGLYGYTF. For the CDR3, the DNA is TGTGCCAGCAGCTTGAATGGCCTCTATGGCTACACCTTC.

The chain's CDR3 is CASSFSGLKTQYF. The CDR3, as DNA: TGTGCCAGCAGCTTTTCAGGGCTGAAGACCCAGTACTTC. The chain has TRBV5-4 and TRBJ2-5, with D possibly matching TRBD1 (5 bases). V was trimmed by 2 bases and J by 6 bases, leaving 11 bases between them. CDR3 length: 13 amino acids. Germline lookup yields CDR1 SGHNT and CDR2 YYREEE (reference sequence).

The rearrangement uses TRBV5-4 and TRBJ1-6; the D gene is possibly TRBD1 (6 bases). Germline V gene lookup returns CDR1 SGHNT and CDR2 YYREEE (reference sequence). V lost 2 bases to trimming and J lost 8 bases, with 11 bases between them. There are 14 residues in the CDR3. CDR3 residues: CASSLTGNDSPLHF. The CDR3 DNA reads as TGTGCCAGCAGCTTAACAGGGAATGATTCACCCCTCCACTTT.

The chain uses TRBV28 and TRBJ1-1, with D possibly matching TRBD1 (5 bases). The CDR3 covers 15 residues. Trimming took off 2 bases at V and 1 base at J, with 11 bases between the two ends. CDR1 and CDR2 from the germline V gene are MDHEN and SYDVKM. For the CDR3, the DNA is TGTGCCAGCAGTTTACCCTATCAGGGGAACACTGAAGCTTTCTTT. It codes for CASSLPYQGNTEAFF.

This chain connects TRBV7-9 to TRBJ1-4; 8 positions agree with TRBD1. The germline CDR1 and CDR2 sequences are SEHNR and FQNEAQ (reference sequence). This CDR3 spans 16 amino acids. V lost 3 bases, J lost 0 bases, and 3 bases stayed unmatched. CDR3 sequence reads: CASSLWTGSTNEKLFF. CDR3 DNA: TGTGCCAGCAGCTTGTGGACAGGGTCAACTAATGAAAAACTGTTTTTT.

The V and J genes are TRBV13 and TRBJ1-6, with 7 bases fitting TRBD1. The CDR3 covers 15 residues. J lost 6 bases, V lost 4 bases, and 6 bases had no gene match. The germline CDR1 and CDR2 sequences are PRHDT and FYEKMQ (reference sequence). CDR3 protein: CASSSRDRVNSPLHF. CDR3 nucleotide sequence: TGTGCCAGCAGCTCCAGAGACAGGGTTAATTCACCCCTCCACTTT.

This chain links TRBV10-1 with TRBJ1-1, with a tentative D call TRBD1 (6 bases). Germline values: CDR1 WNHNN, CDR2 SYGVQD (reference sequence). The ends were cut back, 7 bases at V and 1 base at J, with 19 bases in the middle. The CDR3 is 16 residues long. CDR3 bases: TGCGCCAGCAACCCGTTTGGTGGGGGCGAGAACACTGAAGCTTTCTTT. It yields the protein CASNPFGGGENTEAFF.

The chain couples TRBV2 to TRBJ2-4, with TRBD2 matching over 12 bases. V was clipped by 6 bases and J by 2 bases; unmatched bases: 11. Germline V CDR1 and CDR2: SNHLY, FYNNEI. The CDR3 consists of 18 residues. CDR3 protein: CASRDILTSGGTKNIQYF. DNA for the CDR3: TGTGCCAGCAGGGATATCCTTACTAGCGGGGGGACCAAAAACATTCAGTACTTC. The variable domain in full, completed from reference TRBV2 and TRBJ2-4, reads EPEVTQTPSHQVTQMGQEVILRCVPISNHLYFYWYRQILGQKVEFLVSFYNNEISEKSEIFDDQFSVERPDGSNFTLKIRSTKLEDSAMYFCASRDILTSGGTKNIQYFGAGTRLSVL.

The chain couples TRBV11-3 to TRBJ2-7; TRBD2 matches 7 bases. Germline V gene lookup returns CDR1 SGHNT and CDR2 YENEEA. J was trimmed by 2 bases and V by 5 bases; bases with no gene match: 3. CDR3 length: 13 amino acids. The chain's CDR3 is CASSDGRTYEQYF. DNA for the CDR3: TGTGCCAGCAGCGACGGGAGGACCTACGAGCAGTACTTC.

This clone came up a few times. This chain joins TRBV6-1 and TRBJ1-1, with 11 bases fitting TRBD1. This CDR3 is built from 12 residues. The germline V gene has CDR1 MNHNS and CDR2 SASEGT. J gave up 10 bases and V 11 bases, and 9 bases lay outside the gene matches. CDR3 sequence reads: CAGGTGGPGAFF. The CDR3 DNA is TGTGCCGGCGGGACAGGGGGTCCGGGAGCTTTCTTT.

J is TRBJ2-3 and V is TRBV7-9; 8 bases match TRBD2. The CDR3 runs 17 residues. The germline gives CDR1 SEHNR, CDR2 FQNEAQ (reference sequence). With 1 base clipped from V and 2 bases from J, the junction kept 8 bases outside the gene matches. The CDR3 bases are TGTGCCAGCAGCTTAGGGGGACTAGAGAGATACACAGATACGCAGTATTTT. It encodes CASSLGGLERYTDTQYF.

V and J are TRBV12-5 and TRBJ1-1; 10 bases align to TRBD1. Trimming removed 2 bases from V and 3 bases from J; junction bases left unmatched: 9. Germline CDR1 reads LGHNT; CDR2 reads FRNRAP. The CDR3 has 17 amino acids. Here the CDR3 reads CASGLIVGTGVDTEAFF. CDR3 in DNA: TGTGCTAGTGGTTTGATTGTGGGGACAGGGGTGGACACTGAAGCTTTCTTT.

V gene TRBV11-3 combines with J gene TRBJ1-1, with TRBD1 matching 11 bases. V lost 4 bases, J lost 10 bases, and 2 bases stayed unmatched. In germline, CDR1 is SGHNT, CDR2 YENEEA. This CDR3 is 12 amino acids long. In DNA, the CDR3 is TGTGCCAGCAGCTCAGGACAGGGGGCAGCTTTCTTT. It encodes CASSSGQGAAFF.

The rearrangement links TRBV19 to TRBJ1-2, with TRBD1 matching over 7 bases. Germline V gives CDR1 LNHDA, CDR2 SQIVND (reference sequence). The CDR3 covers 15 residues. Trimming took 0 bases from V and 7 from J; bases not matched to a gene: 8. CDR3 loop: CASSIDAQGKSGYTF. In DNA, the CDR3 is TGTGCCAGTAGTATAGACGCACAGGGGAAGAGTGGCTACACCTTC.

The table lists this clone with a few counts. The chain uses TRBV19 and TRBJ2-2, with a weak D call TRBD2 (6 bases). Trimming removed 5 bases from V and 6 bases from J, with 10 bases in between. Germline loops: CDR1 LNHDA, CDR2 SQIVND (reference sequence). This CDR3 contains 13 residues. In nucleotides, the CDR3 is TGTGCCAGTAGTCCCTCGGGGGCCGGGGAGCTGTTTTTT. It is translated as CASSPSGAGELFF.

The chain uses TRBV18 and TRBJ2-7; 10 bases line up with TRBD1. The CDR3 runs to 15 residues. V dropped 2 bases and J dropped 2; count of bases not matched to a gene: 3. In germline, CDR1 is KGHSH, CDR2 LQKENI. The CDR3 DNA follows: TGTGCCAGCTCACCAGCGGGGACAGGGGCCTACGAGCAGTACTTC. Residues: CASSPAGTGAYEQYF.